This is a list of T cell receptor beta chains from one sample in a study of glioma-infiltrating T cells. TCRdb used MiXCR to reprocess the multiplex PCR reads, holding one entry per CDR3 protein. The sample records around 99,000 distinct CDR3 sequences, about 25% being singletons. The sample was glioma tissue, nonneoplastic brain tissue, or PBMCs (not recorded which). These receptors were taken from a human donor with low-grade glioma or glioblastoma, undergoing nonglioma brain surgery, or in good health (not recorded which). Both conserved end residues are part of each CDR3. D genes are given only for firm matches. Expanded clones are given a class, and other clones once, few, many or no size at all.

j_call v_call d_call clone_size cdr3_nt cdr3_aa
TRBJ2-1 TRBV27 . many TGTGCCAGCAGCTCATGGGGGCTAGACGTCAATGAGCAGTTCTTC CASSSWGLDVNEQFF
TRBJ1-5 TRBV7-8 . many TGTGCCAGCAGCTTAGACCAGGGATTCAATCAGCCCCAGCATTTT CASSLDQGFNQPQHF
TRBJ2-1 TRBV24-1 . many TGTGCCACCAGTGACTCCTTGAGCTCCTACAATGAGCAGTTCTTC CATSDSLSSYNEQFF
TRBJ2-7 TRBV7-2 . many TGTGCCAGCAGCTTAGCGACAACCTACGAGCAGTACTTC CASSLATTYEQYF
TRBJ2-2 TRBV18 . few TGTGCCAGCTCACCCTCGGGAGCAGGGGCCACCGGGGAGCTGTTTTTT CASSPSGAGATGELFF
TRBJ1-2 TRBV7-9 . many TGTGCCAGCAGCTTAGCGAACCAGAACTATGGCTACACCTTC CASSLANQNYGYTF
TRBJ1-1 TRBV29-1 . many TGCAGCGTCTCATTCGAGGACACTGAAGCTTTCTTT CSVSFEDTEAFF
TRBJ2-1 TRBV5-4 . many TGTGCCAGCAGCCCGGAAGGGGGGGAGCTCTACAATGAGCAGTTCTTC CASSPEGGELYNEQFF
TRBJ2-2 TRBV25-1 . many TGTGCCAGCAGTGAATTGACGGCACCGAACACCGGGGAGCTGTTTTTT CASSELTAPNTGELFF
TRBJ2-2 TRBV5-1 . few TGCGCCAGCAGCTTCACGACAGGCGTGAACACCGGGGAGCTGTTTTTT CASSFTTGVNTGELFF
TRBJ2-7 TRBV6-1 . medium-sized TGTGCCAGCCGGGGGATCCCCTACGAGCAGTACTTC CASRGIPYEQYF
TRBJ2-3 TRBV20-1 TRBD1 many TGCAGTGCTAGAACGGGACAGTGGAGTTCGCAGTATTTT CSARTGQWSSQYF
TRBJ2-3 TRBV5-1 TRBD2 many TGCGCCAGCAGCTTGGGGGGGCCAAGCGGGGGTCCGACAGATACGCAGTATTTT CASSLGGPSGGPTDTQYF
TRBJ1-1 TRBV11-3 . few TGTGCCAGCAGCGCGGGGGTGGGGAACACTGAAGCTTTCTTT CASSAGVGNTEAFF
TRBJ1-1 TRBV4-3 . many TGTGCCAGCAGTCAGGACAGGAACACTGAAGCTTTCTTT CASSQDRNTEAFF
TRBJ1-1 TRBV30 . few TGTGCCTGGAAGGGTTTGAACACTGAAGCTTTCTTT CAWKGLNTEAFF
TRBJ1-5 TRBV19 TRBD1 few TGTGCCAGCGACGTCAGGGACAGGGCTTATAGCAATCAGCCCCAGCATTTT CASDVRDRAYSNQPQHF
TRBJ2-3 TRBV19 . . TGTGCCAGTAGTACTGGCCGGGGGACAGTCAGCACAGATACGCAGTATTTT CASSTGRGTVSTDTQYF
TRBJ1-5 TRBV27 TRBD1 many TGTGCCAGCAGTTTCGACAGGGACAATCAGCCCCAGCATTTT CASSFDRDNQPQHF
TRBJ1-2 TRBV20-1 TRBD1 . TGCAATGCTAACAGGGGGGACTATGGCTACACATTC CNANRGDYGYTF
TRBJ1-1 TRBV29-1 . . TGCAGCGTGAGTCGAGGGGACACTGAAGCTTTCTTT CSVSRGDTEAFF
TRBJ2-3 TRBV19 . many TGTGCCAGTAGTCCCGACAGGACCACAGATACGCAGTATTTT CASSPDRTTDTQYF
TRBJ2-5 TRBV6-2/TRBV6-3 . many TGTGCCAGCAGTTACGTAGTAGGGGAGACCCAGTACTTC CASSYVVGETQYF
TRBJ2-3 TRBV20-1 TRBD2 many TGCAGTGCCCCTAGCGGGGATAGCACAGATACGCAGTATTTT CSAPSGDSTDTQYF
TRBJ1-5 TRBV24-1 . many TGTGCCACCAGGGCATCGGGACAAGGGAATCAGCCCCAGCATTTT CATRASGQGNQPQHF
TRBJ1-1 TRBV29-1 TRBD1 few TGCAGCGTCGCCGGGACAGGGGTTGGGGAAGCTTTCTTT CSVAGTGVGEAFF
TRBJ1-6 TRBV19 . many TGTGCCAGTAGTATATGGGACAACACCAATTCACCCCTCCACTTT CASSIWDNTNSPLHF
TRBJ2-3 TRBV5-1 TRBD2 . TGCGCCAGCAGCCCACGGACGGGGGGACCAGATACGCAGTATTTT CASSPRTGGPDTQYF
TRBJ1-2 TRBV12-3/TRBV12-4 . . TGTGCCAGCAGTTTAGTTAGGATTGGGGCAGCTAACTATGGCTACACCTTC CASSLVRIGAANYGYTF
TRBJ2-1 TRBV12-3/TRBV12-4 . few TGTGCCAGCAGTTTAGACCCGAATGACGGGTACTCCTACAATGAGCAGTTCTTC CASSLDPNDGYSYNEQFF
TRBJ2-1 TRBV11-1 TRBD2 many TGTGCCAGCAGCTTAACGACTAGCGATGGGTATATTGAGCAGTTCTTC CASSLTTSDGYIEQFF
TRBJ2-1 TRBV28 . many TGTGCCAGCAGTTTGGGTCTTGGGGGCGGGAGAGGCCCCAAGGTGTTCTTC CASSLGLGGGRGPKVFF
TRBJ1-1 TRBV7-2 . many TGTGCCAGCAGCTCGTCAAGCCCCGCCGTGAACACTGAAGCTTTCTTT CASSSSSPAVNTEAFF
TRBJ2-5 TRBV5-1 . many TGCGCCAGCAGCTTACAGGAGAGGGATGGGACCCAGTACTTC CASSLQERDGTQYF
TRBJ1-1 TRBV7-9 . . TGTGCCAGCAGCTTAGGAGTTACTGAAGCTTTCTTT CASSLGVTEAFF
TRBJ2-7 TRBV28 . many TGTGCCAGCAGTTTATGGTTCGGGGGCTACGAGCAGTACTTC CASSLWFGGYEQYF
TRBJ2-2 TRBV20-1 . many TGCAGTGCTAGAGATCCTCGTCCGACCGGGGAGCTGTTTTTT CSARDPRPTGELFF
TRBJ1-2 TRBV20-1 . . TGCAGTGCTGCCCTCAGGACGGAGACCTATAGCTACACCTTC CSAALRTETYSYTF
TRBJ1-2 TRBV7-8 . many TGTGCCAGCAGCCGCAAGGGGGAGAACTATGGCTACACCTTC CASSRKGENYGYTF
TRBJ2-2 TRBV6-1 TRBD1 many TGTGCCGTTGGATCCTTCGACAGGGGGCGAAGGACCGGGGAGCTGTTTTTT CAVGSFDRGRRTGELFF
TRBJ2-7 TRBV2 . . TGTGCCATCTTAGTTGCCTACGAGCAGCACTTC CAILVAYEQHF
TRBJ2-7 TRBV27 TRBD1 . TGTGCCAGCAGTCCAGACAGGGAAAGGAACGAGCAGTACTTC CASSPDRERNEQYF
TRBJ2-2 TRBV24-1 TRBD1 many TGTGCCACCAGTGCTCAGGGGGCGGGGAACACCGGGGAGCTGTTTTTT CATSAQGAGNTGELFF
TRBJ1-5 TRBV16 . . TGTGCCAGCAGCCCCCCCGGCAGGAGTAGCAATCAGCCCCAGCATTTT CASSPPGRSSNQPQHF
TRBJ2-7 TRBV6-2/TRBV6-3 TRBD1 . TGTGACAGCAGTTGGGGACAGCTGAGCCACGAGCAGTACTTC CDSSWGQLSHEQYF
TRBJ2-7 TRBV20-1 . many TGCAGTGCTAGGGAAGGAAACTCCTACGAGCAGTACTTC CSAREGNSYEQYF
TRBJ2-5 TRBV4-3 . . TGCGCCAGCAGCCCCGGGGGCGGGAAAGAGACCCAGTACTTC CASSPGGGKETQYF
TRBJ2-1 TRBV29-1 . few TGCAGCGTTAACCCCCCAAAACGTCTATCATACAATGAGCAGTTCTTC CSVNPPKRLSYNEQFF
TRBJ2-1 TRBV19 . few TGTGCCAGTAGTGAGATACAGACAGTTAGCTCCTACAATGAGCAGTTCTTC CASSEIQTVSSYNEQFF
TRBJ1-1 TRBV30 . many TGTGCCTGGAGTGCACACGTCCCGGCTGAAGCTTTCTTT CAWSAHVPAEAFF
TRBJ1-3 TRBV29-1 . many TGCAGCGTTGAACGCTCTGGAAACACCATATATTTT CSVERSGNTIYF
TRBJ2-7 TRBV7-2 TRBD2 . TGTGCCAGCAGCCTGAATTCCGGGGGGGAGCAGTACTTC CASSLNSGGEQYF
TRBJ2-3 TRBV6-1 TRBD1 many TGTGCCAGCAGTAAAAGACAGGGATCCGATACGCAGTATTTT CASSKRQGSDTQYF
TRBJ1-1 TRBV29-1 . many TGCAGCGCCGACCGGGGTTCCACTGAAGCTTTCTTT CSADRGSTEAFF
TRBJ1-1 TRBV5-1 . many TGCGCCAGCAGCTTGAACAGCGTGAACACTGAAGCTTTCTTT CASSLNSVNTEAFF
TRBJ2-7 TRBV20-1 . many TGCAGAGTGACCGGGACTCCTATCGAGCAGTACTTC CRVTGTPIEQYF
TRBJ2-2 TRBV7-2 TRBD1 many TGTGCCAGCAGTCCGACAGGGGGCGCGGCCGGGGAGCTGTTTTTT CASSPTGGAAGELFF
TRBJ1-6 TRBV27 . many TGTGCCAGCAGTCCACTTTATTCACCCCTCCACTTT CASSPLYSPLHF
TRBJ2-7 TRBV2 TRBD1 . TGTGCCGGCAGAAGACAGGGGCAGGCCTACGAGCAGCACTTC CAGRRQGQAYEQHF
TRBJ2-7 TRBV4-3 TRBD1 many TGCGCCAGCAGCCCCCTGACAGGGGACGAGCAGTACTTC CASSPLTGDEQYF